What follows are 5 T cell receptor beta chains derived from one specimen sequenced in a study of blood T cells in healthy people across ages. Together with a sample-barcoded 5' primer, a J-beta primer mix was included in a second PCR lasting about 6 to 11 cycles. In TCRdb, the 5' RACE reads were re-called with MiXCR into one record per CDR3 protein. The table lists some 700,000 distinct CDR3 sequences, 22% of them singletons. The sequenced material came from blood. These receptor sequences come from a man in his sixties or seventies in good health.

This sequence joins TRBV5-1 and TRBJ2-5; D unresolved. CDR3 length: 13 residues. CDR1 SGHRS and CDR2 YFSETQ come from the germline V gene. Trimming pared 0 bases from V and 5 bases from J, leaving 8 bases between. For the CDR3, the DNA is TGCGCCAGCAGCTTGGGCAGGCTGGAGACCCAGTACTTC. It translates to CASSLGRLETQYF.

This clonotype has just one count. The rearrangement links TRBV20-1 to TRBJ1-3; D is unresolved. The V end lost 7 bases, the J end lost 0 bases, and 10 bases lay between the germline ends. The germline V gene has CDR1 DFQATT and CDR2 SNEGSKA (reference sequence). This CDR3 is built from 13 residues. The CDR3 reads CSGVHGSGNTIYF. The CDR3 nucleotides read TGCAGTGGGGTCCATGGCTCTGGAAACACCATATATTTT.

This clonotype showed up just a few times. The chain carries TRBV19 and TRBJ1-4; a weak D match, TRBD1 (5 bases). The germline V gene has CDR1 LNHDA and CDR2 SQIVND (reference sequence). The CDR3 has 15 residues. Trimming cost V 4 bases and J 8 bases, with 17 bases left between them. The CDR3 sequence is CASSTSRGPGEKLFF. The CDR3 bases are TGTGCCAGTAGTACCTCCCGGGGCCCCGGGGAAAAACTGTTTTTT.

There are many counts of this clonotype. The chain is built from TRBV6-6 and TRBJ2-1; 12 nucleotides agree with TRBD2. This CDR3 contains 17 residues. V lost 2 bases and J lost 5; bases outside the gene matches: 7. Germline CDR1 MNHNY, CDR2 SVGAGI (reference sequence). CDR3 DNA sequence: TGTGCCAGCAGTTACCCTCAGGGACTAGCGGGTAACAATGAGCAGTTCTTC. Translation: CASSYPQGLAGNNEQFF.

This clonotype showed up just a few times. The chain's CDR3 is CASSLANPRASSYEQYF. Here the CDR3 DNA reads TGTGCCAGCAGCTTAGCAAACCCTCGGGCCTCCTCCTACGAGCAGTACTTC. J is TRBJ2-7 and V is TRBV11-2, with D hard to call. Trimming removed 1 base from V and 0 bases from J, with 16 bases in between. The CDR3 runs to 17 residues. Germline V CDR1 and CDR2: SGHAT, FQNNGV.